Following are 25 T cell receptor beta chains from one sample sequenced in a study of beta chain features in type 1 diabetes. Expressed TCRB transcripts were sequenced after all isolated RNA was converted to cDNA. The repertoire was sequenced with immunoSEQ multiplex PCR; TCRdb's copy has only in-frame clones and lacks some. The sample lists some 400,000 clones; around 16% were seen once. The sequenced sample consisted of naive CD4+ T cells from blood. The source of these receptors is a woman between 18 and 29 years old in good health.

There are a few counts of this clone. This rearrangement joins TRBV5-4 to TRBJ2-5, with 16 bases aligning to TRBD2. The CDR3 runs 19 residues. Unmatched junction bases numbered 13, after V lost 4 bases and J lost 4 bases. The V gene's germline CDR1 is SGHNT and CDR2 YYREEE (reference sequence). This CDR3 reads CASSPRGLAGGLGGETQYF. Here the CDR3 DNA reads TGTGCCAGCAGCCCTAGGGGACTAGCGGGAGGGCTAGGGGGAGAGACCCAGTACTTC.

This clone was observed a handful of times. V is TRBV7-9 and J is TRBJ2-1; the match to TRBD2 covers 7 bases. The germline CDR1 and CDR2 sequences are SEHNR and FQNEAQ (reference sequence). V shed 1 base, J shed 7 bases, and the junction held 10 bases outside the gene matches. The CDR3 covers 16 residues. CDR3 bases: TGTGCCAGCAGCTTAGGCCGGGACTGGACTAGTAATGAGCAGTTCTTC. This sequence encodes CASSLGRDWTSNEQFF.

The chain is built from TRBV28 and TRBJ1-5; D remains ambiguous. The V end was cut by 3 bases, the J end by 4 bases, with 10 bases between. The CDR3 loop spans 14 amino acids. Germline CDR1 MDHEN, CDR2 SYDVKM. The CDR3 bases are TGTGCCAGCAGTTTGGCTGTTGTGAATCAGCCCCAGCATTTT. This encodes CASSLAVVNQPQHF.

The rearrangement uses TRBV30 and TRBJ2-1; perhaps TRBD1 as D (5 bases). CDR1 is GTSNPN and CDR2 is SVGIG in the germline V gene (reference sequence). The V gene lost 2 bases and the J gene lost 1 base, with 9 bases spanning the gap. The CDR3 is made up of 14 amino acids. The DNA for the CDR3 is TGTGCCTGGAGTCGACAGTGGTCCTACAATGAGCAGTTCTTC. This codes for CAWSRQWSYNEQFF.

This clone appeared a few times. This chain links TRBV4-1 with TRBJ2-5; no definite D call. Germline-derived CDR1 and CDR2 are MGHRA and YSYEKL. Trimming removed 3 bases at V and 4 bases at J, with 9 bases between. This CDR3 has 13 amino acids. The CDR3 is CASSHRTLETQYF. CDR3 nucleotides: TGCGCCAGCAGCCATCGTACTCTAGAGACCCAGTACTTC.

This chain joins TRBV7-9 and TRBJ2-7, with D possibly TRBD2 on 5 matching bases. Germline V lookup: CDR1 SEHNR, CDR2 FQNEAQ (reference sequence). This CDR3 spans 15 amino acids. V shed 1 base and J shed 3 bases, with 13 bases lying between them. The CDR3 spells CASSLGLAGNYEQYF. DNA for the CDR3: TGTGCCAGCAGCTTAGGGTTGGCGGGTAACTACGAGCAGTACTTC.

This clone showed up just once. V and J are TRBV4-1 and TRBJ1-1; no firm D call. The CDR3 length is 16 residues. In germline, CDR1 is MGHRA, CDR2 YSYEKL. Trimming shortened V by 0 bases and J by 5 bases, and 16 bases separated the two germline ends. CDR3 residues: CASSQDMVRGGTEAFF. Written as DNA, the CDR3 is TGCGCCAGCAGCCAAGATATGGTTCGAGGTGGAACTGAAGCTTTCTTT.

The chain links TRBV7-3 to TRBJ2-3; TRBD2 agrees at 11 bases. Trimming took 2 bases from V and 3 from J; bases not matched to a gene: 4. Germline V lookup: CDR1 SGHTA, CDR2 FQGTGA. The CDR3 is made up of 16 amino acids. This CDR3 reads CASSLGLAGGTDTQYF. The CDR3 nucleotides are TGTGCCAGCAGCTTAGGCCTAGCGGGGGGAACAGATACGCAGTATTTT.

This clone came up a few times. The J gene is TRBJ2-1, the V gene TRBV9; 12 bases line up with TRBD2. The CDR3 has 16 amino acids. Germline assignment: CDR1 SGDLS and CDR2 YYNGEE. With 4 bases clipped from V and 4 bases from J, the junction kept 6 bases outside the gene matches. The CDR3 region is CASSSRTSGVYNEQFF. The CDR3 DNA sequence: TGTGCCAGCAGCTCGCGGACTAGCGGGGTTTACAATGAGCAGTTCTTC.

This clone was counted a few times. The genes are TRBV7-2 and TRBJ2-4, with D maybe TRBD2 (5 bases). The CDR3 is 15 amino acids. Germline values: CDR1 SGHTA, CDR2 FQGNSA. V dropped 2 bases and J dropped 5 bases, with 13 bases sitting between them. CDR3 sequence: CASSLRRGRENIQYF. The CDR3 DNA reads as TGTGCCAGCAGCTTAAGACGTGGGCGGGAAAACATTCAGTACTTC.

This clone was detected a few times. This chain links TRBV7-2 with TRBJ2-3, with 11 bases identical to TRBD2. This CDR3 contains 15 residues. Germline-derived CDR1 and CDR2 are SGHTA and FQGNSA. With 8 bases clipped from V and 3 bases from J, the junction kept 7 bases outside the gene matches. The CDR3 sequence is CASGRLAGLTDTQYF. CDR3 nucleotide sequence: TGTGCCAGCGGTAGACTAGCGGGATTGACAGATACGCAGTATTTT.

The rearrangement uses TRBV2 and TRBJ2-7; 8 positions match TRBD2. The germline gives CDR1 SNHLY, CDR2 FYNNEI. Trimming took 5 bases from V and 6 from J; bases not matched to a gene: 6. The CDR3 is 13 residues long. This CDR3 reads CASSLAGLSEQYF. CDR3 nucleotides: TGTGCCAGCAGTCTAGCGGGCTTAAGCGAGCAGTACTTC.

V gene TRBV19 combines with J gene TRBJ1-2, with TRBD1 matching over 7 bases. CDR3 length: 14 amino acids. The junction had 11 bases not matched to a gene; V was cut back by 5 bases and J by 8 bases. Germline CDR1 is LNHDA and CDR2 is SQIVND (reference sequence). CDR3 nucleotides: TGTGCCAGTAGTTCACGACAGGGATTAGAAGGCTACACCTTC. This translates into CASSSRQGLEGYTF.

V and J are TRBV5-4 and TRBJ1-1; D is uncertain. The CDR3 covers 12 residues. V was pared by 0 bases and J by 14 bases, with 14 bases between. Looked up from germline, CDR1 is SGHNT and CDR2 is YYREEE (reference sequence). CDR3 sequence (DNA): TGTGCCAGCAGCTTGGATTCTTCATCGCGCTTCTTT. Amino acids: CASSLDSSSRFF. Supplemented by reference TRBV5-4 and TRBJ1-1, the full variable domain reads ETGVTQSPTHLIKTRGQQVTLRCSSQSGHNTVSWYQQALGQGPQFIFQYYREEENGRGNFPPRFSGLQFPNYSSELNVNALELDDSALYLCASSLDSSSRFFGQGTRLTVV.

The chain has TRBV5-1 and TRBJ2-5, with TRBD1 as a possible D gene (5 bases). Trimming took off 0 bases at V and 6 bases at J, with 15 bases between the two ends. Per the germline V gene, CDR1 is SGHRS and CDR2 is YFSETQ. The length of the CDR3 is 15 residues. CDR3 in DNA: TGCGCCAGCAGCTTGGGACAGATCGGAAGAAAGACCCAGTACTTC. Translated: CASSLGQIGRKTQYF.

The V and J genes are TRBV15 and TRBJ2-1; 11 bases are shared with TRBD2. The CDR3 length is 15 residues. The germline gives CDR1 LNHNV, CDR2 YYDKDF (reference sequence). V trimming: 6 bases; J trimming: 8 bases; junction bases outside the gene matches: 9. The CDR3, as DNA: TGTGCCACCAGTCGCCTAGCGGGAGGAAACGATGAGCAGTTCTTC. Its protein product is CATSRLAGGNDEQFF. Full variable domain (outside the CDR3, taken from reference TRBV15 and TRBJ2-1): DAMVIQNPRYQVTQFGKPVTLSCSQTLNHNVMYWYQQKSSQAPKLLFHYYDKDFNNEADTPDNFQSRRPNTSFCFLDIRSPGLGDTAMYLCATSRLAGGNDEQFFGPGTRLTVL.

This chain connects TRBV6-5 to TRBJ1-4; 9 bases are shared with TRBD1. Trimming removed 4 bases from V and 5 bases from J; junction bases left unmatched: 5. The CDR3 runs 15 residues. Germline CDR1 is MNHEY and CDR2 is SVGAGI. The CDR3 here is CASSSSGTGNEKLFF. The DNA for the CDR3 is TGTGCCAGCAGTTCCTCCGGGACAGGGAATGAAAAACTGTTTTTT.

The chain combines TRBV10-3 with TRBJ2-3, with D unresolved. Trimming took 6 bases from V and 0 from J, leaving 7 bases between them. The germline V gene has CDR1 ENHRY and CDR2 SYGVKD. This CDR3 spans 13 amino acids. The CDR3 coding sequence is TGTGCCATCAGGGCGGATAGCACAGATACGCAGTATTTT. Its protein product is CAIRADSTDTQYF.

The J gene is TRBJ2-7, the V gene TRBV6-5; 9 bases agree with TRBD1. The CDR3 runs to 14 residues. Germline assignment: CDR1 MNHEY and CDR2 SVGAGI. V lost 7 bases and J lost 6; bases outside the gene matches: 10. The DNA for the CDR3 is TGTGCCAGCACCCCACCGGGACAGGGCCTCGAGCAGTACTTC. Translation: CASTPPGQGLEQYF.

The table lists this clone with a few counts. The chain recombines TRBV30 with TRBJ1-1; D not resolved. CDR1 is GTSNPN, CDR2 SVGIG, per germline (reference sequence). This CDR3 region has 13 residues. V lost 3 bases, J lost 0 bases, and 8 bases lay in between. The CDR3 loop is CAWSRTVNTEAFF. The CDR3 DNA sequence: TGTGCCTGGAGCAGAACAGTGAACACTGAAGCTTTCTTT.

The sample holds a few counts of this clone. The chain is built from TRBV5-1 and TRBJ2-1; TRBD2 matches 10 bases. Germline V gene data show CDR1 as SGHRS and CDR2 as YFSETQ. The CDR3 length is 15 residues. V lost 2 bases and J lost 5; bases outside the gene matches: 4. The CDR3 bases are TGCGCCAGCAGCTTCAGAGCGGGAGGGGACAATGAGCAGTTCTTC. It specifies CASSFRAGGDNEQFF.

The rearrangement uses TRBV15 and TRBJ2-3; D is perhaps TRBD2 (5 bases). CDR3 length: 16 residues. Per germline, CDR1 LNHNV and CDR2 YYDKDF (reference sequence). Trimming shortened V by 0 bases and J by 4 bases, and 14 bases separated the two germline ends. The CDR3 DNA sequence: TGTGCCACCAGCAGAGATCCCGGAGGCTACTCAGATACGCAGTATTTT. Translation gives CATSRDPGGYSDTQYF.

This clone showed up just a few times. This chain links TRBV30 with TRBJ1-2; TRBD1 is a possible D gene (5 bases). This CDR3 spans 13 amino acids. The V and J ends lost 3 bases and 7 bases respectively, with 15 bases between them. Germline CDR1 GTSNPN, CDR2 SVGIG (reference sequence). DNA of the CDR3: TGTGCCTGGAGACGCGGAGGGGTGTCTGGCTACACCTTC. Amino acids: CAWRRGGVSGYTF. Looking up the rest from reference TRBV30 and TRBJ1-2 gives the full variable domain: SQTIHQWPATLVQPVGSPLSLECTVEGTSNPNLYWYRQAAGRGLQLLFYSVGIGQISSEVPQNLSASRPQDRQFILSSKKLLLSDSGFYLCAWRRGGVSGYTFGSGTRLTVV.

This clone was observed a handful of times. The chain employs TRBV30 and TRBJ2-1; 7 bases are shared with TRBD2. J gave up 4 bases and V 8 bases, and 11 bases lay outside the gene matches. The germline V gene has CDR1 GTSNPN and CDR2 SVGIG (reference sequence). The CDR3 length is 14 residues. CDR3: CATKDRDYYNEQFF. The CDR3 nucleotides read TGTGCCACCAAAGATCGGGACTATTACAATGAGCAGTTCTTC.

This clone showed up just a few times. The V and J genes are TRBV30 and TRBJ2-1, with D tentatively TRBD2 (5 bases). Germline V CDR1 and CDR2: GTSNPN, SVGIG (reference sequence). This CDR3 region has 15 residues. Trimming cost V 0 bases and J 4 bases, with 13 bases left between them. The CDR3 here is CAWSVTAGLYNEQFF. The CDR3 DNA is TGTGCCTGGAGTGTAACCGCGGGCTTGTACAATGAGCAGTTCTTC.